The present TCR beta chain was sequenced within a study of blood T cell repertoires in COVID-19. CDR1 and CDR2 (germline): SEHNR, FQNEAQ (reference sequence). This CDR3 spans 17 amino acids. Trimming took 5 bases from V and 6 from J; bases not matched to a gene: 16. Libraries were prepared by immunoSEQ multiplex PCR; TCRdb keeps only in-frame clonotypes and omits some of them. The sample has 350,000 or so clones, roughly nine tenths seen once; the top ten hold 3.9%. This receptor was taken from a woman aged 60-75 years with COVID-19, enrolled during active disease. The chain carries TRBV7-9 and TRBJ1-1, with 9 bases lining up with TRBD1. The sequenced material came from peripheral blood. The CDR3 sequence is CASSPKTGTGTGPEAFF. Written as DNA, the CDR3 is TGTGCCAGCAGCCCAAAAACAGGAACCGGGACAGGGCCTGAAGCTTTCTTT. The full variable domain, with the rest looked up from reference TRBV7-9 and TRBJ1-1, is DTGVSQNPRHKITKRGQNVTFRCDPISEHNRLYWYRQTLGQGPEFLTYFQNEAQLEKSRLLSDRFSAERPKGSFSTLEIQRTEQGDSAMYLCASSPKTGTGTGPEAFFGQGTRLTVV.